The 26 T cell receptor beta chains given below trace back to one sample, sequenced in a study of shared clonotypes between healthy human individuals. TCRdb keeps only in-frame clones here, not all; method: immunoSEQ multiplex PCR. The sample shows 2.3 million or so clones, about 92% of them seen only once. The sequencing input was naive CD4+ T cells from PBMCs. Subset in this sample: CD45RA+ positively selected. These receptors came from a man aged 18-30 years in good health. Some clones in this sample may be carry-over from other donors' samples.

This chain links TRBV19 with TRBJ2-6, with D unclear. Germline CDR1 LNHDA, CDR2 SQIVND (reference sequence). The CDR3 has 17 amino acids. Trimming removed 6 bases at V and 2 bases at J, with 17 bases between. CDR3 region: CASSQTFLSTGANVLTF. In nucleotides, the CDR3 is TGTGCCAGTAGCCAGACATTTCTTAGTACTGGGGCCAACGTCCTGACTTTC.

The CDR3 protein is CASSTRTSGGNTIYF. The CDR3 DNA follows: TGTGCCAGCAGTACCAGGACTTCGGGAGGAAACACCATATATTTT. The chain is built from TRBV6-6 and TRBJ1-3; D ambiguous. The CDR3 is 15 residues long. Germline V gene data show CDR1 as MNHNY and CDR2 as SVGAGI (reference sequence). Deletions cut 5 bases from V and 4 bases from J, with 15 bases between.

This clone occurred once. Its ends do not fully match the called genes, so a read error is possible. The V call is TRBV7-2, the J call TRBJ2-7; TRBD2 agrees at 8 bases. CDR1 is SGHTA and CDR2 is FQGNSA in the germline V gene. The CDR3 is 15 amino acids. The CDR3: CAGSSFRAGVGEQYF. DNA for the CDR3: TGTGCCGGCAGCTCCTTTAGAGCGGGAGTTGGCGAGCAGTACTTC.

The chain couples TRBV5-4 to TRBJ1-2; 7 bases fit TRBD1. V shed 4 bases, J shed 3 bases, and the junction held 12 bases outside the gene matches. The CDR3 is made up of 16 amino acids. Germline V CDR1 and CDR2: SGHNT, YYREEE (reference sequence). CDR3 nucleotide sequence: TGTGCCAGCAGCCGCACCCTCGGACAGGAAGACTATGGCTACACCTTC. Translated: CASSRTLGQEDYGYTF.

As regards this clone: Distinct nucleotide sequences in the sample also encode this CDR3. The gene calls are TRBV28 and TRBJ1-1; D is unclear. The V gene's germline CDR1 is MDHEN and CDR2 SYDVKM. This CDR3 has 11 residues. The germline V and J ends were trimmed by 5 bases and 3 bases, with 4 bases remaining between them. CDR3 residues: CASSLYTEAFF. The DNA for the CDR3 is TGTGCCAGCAGTCTCTACACTGAAGCTTTCTTT.

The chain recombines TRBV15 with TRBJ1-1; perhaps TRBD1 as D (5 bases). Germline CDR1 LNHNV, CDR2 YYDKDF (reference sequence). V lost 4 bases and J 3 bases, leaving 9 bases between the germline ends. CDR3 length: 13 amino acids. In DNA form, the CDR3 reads TGTGCCACCAGCACCGGGGGGGACACTGAAGCTTTCTTT. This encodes CATSTGGDTEAFF. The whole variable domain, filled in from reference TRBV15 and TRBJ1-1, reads DAMVIQNPRYQVTQFGKPVTLSCSQTLNHNVMYWYQQKSSQAPKLLFHYYDKDFNNEADTPDNFQSRRPNTSFCFLDIRSPGLGDTAMYLCATSTGGDTEAFFGQGTRLTVV.

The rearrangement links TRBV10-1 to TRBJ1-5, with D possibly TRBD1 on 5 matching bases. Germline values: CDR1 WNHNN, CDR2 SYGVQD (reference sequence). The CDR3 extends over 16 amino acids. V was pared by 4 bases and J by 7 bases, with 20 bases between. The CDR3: CASSARGGVRFQPQHF. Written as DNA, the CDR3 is TGCGCCAGCAGTGCCCGGGGAGGGGTCCGGTTCCAGCCCCAGCATTTT.

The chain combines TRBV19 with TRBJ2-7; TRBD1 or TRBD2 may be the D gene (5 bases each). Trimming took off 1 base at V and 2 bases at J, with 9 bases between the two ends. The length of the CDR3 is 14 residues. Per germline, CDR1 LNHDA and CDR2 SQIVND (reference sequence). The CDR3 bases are TGTGCCAGTAGTATAGGGGACGGCCCCTACGAGCAGTACTTC. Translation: CASSIGDGPYEQYF.

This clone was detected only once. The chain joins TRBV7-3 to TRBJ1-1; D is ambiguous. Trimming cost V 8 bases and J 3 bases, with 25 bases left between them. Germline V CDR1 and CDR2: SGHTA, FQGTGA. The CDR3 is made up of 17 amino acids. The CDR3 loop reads CASGEGPFGLVDTEAFF. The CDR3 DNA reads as TGTGCCAGCGGGGAAGGCCCATTTGGGCTGGTAGACACTGAAGCTTTCTTT.

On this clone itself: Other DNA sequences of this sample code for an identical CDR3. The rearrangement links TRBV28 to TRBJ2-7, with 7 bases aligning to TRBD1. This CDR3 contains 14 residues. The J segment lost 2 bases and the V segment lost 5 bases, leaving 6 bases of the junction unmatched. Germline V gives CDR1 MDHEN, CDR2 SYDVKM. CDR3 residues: CASSLTGDTYEQYF. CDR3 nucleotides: TGTGCCAGCAGTCTCACAGGGGACACCTACGAGCAGTACTTC.

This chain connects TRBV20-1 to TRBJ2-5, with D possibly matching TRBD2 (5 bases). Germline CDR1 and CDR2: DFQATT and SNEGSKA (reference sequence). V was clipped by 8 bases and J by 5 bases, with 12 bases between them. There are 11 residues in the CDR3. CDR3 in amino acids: CSFLRRETQYF. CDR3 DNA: TGCAGTTTCCTCCGGAGGGAGACCCAGTACTTC.

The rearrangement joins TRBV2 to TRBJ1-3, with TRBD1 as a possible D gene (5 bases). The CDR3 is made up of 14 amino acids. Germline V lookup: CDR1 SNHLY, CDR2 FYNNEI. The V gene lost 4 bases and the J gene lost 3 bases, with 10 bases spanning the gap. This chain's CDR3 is CASSGQGYGNTIYF. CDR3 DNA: TGTGCCAGCAGTGGGCAGGGTTATGGAAACACCATATATTTT.

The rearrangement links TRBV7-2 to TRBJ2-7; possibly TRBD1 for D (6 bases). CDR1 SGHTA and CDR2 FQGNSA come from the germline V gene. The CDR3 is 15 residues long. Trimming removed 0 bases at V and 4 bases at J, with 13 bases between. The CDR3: CASSLATGARYEQYF. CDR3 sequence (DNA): TGTGCCAGCAGCTTAGCGACAGGAGCTCGTTACGAGCAGTACTTC.

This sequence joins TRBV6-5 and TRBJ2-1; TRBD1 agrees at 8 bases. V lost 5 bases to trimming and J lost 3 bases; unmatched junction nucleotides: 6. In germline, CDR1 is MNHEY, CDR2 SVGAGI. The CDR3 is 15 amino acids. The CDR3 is CASSVSGTGYNEQFF. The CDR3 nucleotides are TGTGCCAGCAGTGTCTCCGGGACAGGCTACAATGAGCAGTTCTTC.

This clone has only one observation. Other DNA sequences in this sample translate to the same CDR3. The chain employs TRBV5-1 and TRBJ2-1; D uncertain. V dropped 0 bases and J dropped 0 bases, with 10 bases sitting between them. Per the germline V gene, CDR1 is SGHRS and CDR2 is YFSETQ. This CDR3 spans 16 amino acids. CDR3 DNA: TGCGCCAGCAGCTTGGTTGGGGTTAGCTCCTACAATGAGCAGTTCTTC. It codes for CASSLVGVSSYNEQFF.

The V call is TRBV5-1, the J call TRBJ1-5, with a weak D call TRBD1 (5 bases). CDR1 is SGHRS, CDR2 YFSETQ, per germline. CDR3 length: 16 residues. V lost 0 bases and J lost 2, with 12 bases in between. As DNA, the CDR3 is TGCGCCAGCAGCTTGGACGGGGGGTTGGGCAATCAGCCCCAGCATTTT. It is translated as CASSLDGGLGNQPQHF. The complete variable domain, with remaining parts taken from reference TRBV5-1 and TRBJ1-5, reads KAGVTQTPRYLIKTRGQQVTLSCSPISGHRSVSWYQQTPGQGLQFLFEYFSETQRNKGNFPGRFSGRQFSNSRSEMNVSTLELGDSALYLCASSLDGGLGNQPQHFGDGTRLSIL.

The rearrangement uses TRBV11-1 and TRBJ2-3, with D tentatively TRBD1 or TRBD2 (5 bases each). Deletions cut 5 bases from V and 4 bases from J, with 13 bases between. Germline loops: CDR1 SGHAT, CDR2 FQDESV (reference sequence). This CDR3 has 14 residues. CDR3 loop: CASSRRVGADTQYF. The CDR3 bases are TGTGCCAGCAGCCGCAGGGTGGGGGCAGATACGCAGTATTTT.

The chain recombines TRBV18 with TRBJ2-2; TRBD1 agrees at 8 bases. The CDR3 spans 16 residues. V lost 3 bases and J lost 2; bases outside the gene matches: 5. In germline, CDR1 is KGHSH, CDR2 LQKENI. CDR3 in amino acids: CASSPWTGRNTGELFF. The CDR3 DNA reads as TGTGCCAGCTCACCGTGGACAGGGCGAAACACCGGGGAGCTGTTTTTT.

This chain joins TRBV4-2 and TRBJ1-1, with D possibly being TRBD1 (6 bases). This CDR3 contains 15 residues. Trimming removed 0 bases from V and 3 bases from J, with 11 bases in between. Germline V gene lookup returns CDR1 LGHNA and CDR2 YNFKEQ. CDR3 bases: TGTGCCAGCAGCCAAGATACCAGGGGATACACTGAAGCTTTCTTT. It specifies CASSQDTRGYTEAFF.

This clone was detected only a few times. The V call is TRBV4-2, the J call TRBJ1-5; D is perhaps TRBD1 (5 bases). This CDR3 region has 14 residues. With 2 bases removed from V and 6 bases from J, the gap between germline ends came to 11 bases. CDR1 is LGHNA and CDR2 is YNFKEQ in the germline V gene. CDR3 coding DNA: TGTGCCAGCAGCCAACGACAGTTCAGTCAGCCCCAGCATTTT. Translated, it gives CASSQRQFSQPQHF.

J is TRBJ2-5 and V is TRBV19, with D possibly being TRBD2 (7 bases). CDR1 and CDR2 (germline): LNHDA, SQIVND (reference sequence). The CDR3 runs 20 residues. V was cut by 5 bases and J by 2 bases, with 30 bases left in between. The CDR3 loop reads CASSHWGGPTAGHKQETQYF. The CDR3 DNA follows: TGTGCCAGTAGTCACTGGGGGGGACCGACGGCGGGACACAAACAAGAGACCCAGTACTTC.

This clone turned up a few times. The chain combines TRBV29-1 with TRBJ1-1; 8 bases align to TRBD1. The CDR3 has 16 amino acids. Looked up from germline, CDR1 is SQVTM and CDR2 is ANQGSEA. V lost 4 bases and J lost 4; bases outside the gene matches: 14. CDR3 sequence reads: CSVGDRIRGPGTEAFF. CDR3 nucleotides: TGCAGCGTTGGGGACAGGATTCGGGGACCTGGCACTGAAGCTTTCTTT.

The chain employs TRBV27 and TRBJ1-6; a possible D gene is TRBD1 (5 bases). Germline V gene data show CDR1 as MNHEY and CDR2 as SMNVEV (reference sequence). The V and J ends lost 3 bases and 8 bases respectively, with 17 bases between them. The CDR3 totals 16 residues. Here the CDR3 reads CASSFRREGGDSPLHF. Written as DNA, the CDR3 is TGTGCCAGCAGTTTCCGACGTGAGGGAGGGGATTCACCCCTCCACTTT.

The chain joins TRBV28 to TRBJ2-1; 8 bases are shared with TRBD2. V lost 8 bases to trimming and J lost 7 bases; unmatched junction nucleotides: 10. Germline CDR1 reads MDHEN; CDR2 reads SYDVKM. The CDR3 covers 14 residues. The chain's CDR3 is CASLGPGGLNEQFF. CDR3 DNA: TGTGCCAGCTTGGGCCCGGGAGGGCTGAATGAGCAGTTCTTC.

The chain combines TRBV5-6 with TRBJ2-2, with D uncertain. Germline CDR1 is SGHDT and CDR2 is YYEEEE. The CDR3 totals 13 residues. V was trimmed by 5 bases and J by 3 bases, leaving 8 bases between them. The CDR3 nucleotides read TGTGCCAGCAGTCAAAGGGACACCGGGGAGCTGTTTTTT. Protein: CASSQRDTGELFF.

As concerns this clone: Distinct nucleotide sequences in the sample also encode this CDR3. In DNA, the CDR3 is TGTGCCAGCAGTTTTCTACAGGGCGAGCAGTACTTC. This gives the protein CASSFLQGEQYF. The chain recombines TRBV28 with TRBJ2-7, with TRBD1 as a possible D gene (6 bases). There are 12 residues in the CDR3. Trimming removed 3 bases at V and 6 bases at J, with 9 bases between. Germline assignment: CDR1 MDHEN and CDR2 SYDVKM.